These T cell receptor beta chains were read from a single sample in a study of T cell responses to AZD1222 COVID-19 vaccine. Clones were read by immunoSEQ multiplex PCR, and TCRdb kept only the in-frame ones, dropping some. The sample contains over 120,000 clones, roughly 92% of which appear only once. Sequencing used peripheral blood, obtained on day 0 of AZD1222 vaccination. These TCRs come from an adult in good health. Each CDR3 is given with its conserved first and last residue. A D gene is named only where the DNA matches it firmly. Clone size is given for some rows only: seen once, a few or many times, or a class if the clone is expanded.

cdr3_aa,cdr3_nt,d_call,clone_size,v_call,j_call
CASSMGEYAKNIQYF,TGTGCCAGTAGTATGGGGGAGTATGCCAAAAACATTCAGTACTTC,NA,NA,TRBV19,TRBJ2-4
CSARRDEQFF,TGCAGTGCTAGAAGAGATGAGCAGTTCTTC,NA,NA,TRBV20-1,TRBJ2-1
CASSIPGQGAYEQYF,TGTGCCAGCAGCATACCGGGACAGGGGGCTTACGAGCAGTACTTC,TRBD1,NA,TRBV7-9,TRBJ2-7
CASSAYSSNQPQHF,TGCGCCAGCAGCGCCTACAGTAGCAATCAGCCCCAGCATTTT,NA,NA,TRBV5-1,TRBJ1-5
CASSSGFQDTQYF,TGTGCCAGCAGCTCGGGGTTTCAAGATACGCAGTATTTT,NA,NA,TRBV7-6,TRBJ2-3
CASRRGGVTGYGYTF,TGTGCCAGCAGACGCGGGGGCGTCACAGGTTATGGCTACACCTTC,NA,NA,TRBV6-5,TRBJ1-2
CASSFVGGGNNEQFF,TGCGCCAGCAGCTTTGTTGGAGGTGGTAACAATGAGCAGTTCTTC,NA,once,TRBV5-1,TRBJ2-1
CASSISPGEGPDGYTF,TGTGCCAGTAGTATATCCCCCGGCGAAGGGCCGGATGGCTACACCTTC,NA,NA,TRBV19,TRBJ1-2
CASSIQGGGVGEQFF,TGCGCCAGCAGTATTCAGGGGGGAGGGGTTGGTGAGCAGTTCTTC,NA,NA,TRBV10-1,TRBJ2-1
CASSPRGLGADTQYF,TGTGCCAGCAGCCCCCGGGGCCTAGGGGCAGATACGCAGTATTTT,NA,NA,TRBV11-2,TRBJ2-3
CASRNRGQTTGELFF,TGTGCCAGTAGAAACAGGGGGCAGACCACCGGGGAGCTGTTTTTT,TRBD1,NA,TRBV19,TRBJ2-2
CSVETGSGTQYF,TGCAGCGTTGAGACAGGGTCTGGGACCCAGTACTTC,TRBD1,NA,TRBV29-1,TRBJ2-5
CASGAEGFDYGYTF,TGTGCCAGCGGGGCCGAAGGGTTCGACTATGGCTACACCTTC,NA,NA,TRBV9,TRBJ1-2
CASSEIRDGRYSNQPQHF,TGTGCCAGCAGTGAAATCCGGGACGGGCGTTATAGCAATCAGCCCCAGCATTTT,NA,once,TRBV6-1,TRBJ1-5
CAIRDGGNSYEQYF,TGTGCCATCAGGGATGGGGGGAACTCCTACGAGCAGTACTTC,NA,once,TRBV10-3,TRBJ2-7
CASSLGEGAFYGYTF,TGTGCCAGCAGCTTGGGGGAAGGGGCTTTCTATGGCTACACCTTC,NA,NA,TRBV5-6,TRBJ1-2
CASSPPGRVEQFF,TGTGCCAGCTCACCACCGGGGAGGGTTGAGCAGTTCTTC,TRBD2,NA,TRBV18,TRBJ2-1
CASSLVRGRGDTQYF,TGTGCCAGCAGCTTAGTGAGGGGGCGTGGAGATACGCAGTATTTT,TRBD1,NA,TRBV7-2,TRBJ2-3
CASSQVGRPGQETQYF,TGTGCCAGCAGCCAAGTCGGGCGGCCAGGACAAGAGACCCAGTACTTC,NA,NA,TRBV3-1/TRBV3-2,TRBJ2-5
CSASRGDDTEAFF,TGCAGTGCTAGTCGGGGGGACGACACTGAAGCTTTCTTT,NA,NA,TRBV20-1,TRBJ1-1
CASSSTGDYGYTF,TGTGCCAGCAGTTCGACAGGGGACTATGGCTACACCTTC,TRBD1,NA,TRBV28,TRBJ1-2
CASSVGGDTQYF,TGTGCCAGCAGCGTAGGGGGGGATACGCAGTATTTT,NA,once,TRBV9,TRBJ2-3
CASSLVDRGPLRGYTF,TGTGCCAGCAGCTTGGTTGACAGGGGGCCTCTGCGTGGCTACACCTTC,TRBD1,NA,TRBV5-6,TRBJ1-2
CASSLGGGADTQYF,TGTGCCAGCAGTTTGGGAGGCGGAGCAGATACGCAGTATTTT,NA,NA,TRBV28,TRBJ2-3
CASRPGQGGGELFF,TGTGCCAGCAGACCGGGACAGGGCGGCGGGGAGCTGTTTTTT,TRBD1,NA,TRBV27,TRBJ2-2
CASSLAGTRRAHEQFF,TGTGCCAGCAGCTTAGCAGGGACTAGGAGGGCTCATGAGCAGTTCTTC,TRBD2,NA,TRBV11-2,TRBJ2-1
CASSQGQSGTDTQYF,TGTGCCAGCAGCCAGGGACAGAGCGGCACAGATACGCAGTATTTT,TRBD1,NA,TRBV5-4,TRBJ2-3
CASSLAGPGTDTQYF,TGTGCCAGCAGCTTAGCGGGGCCTGGCACAGATACGCAGTATTTT,NA,NA,TRBV7-3,TRBJ2-3
CASSLADPPRDTQYF,TGTGCCAGCAGCTTAGCGGACCCTCCAAGGGATACGCAGTATTTT,NA,NA,TRBV7-2,TRBJ2-3
CASSQEDSRAYEQYF,TGCGCCAGCAGCCAAGAGGATTCACGGGCCTACGAGCAGTACTTC,NA,NA,TRBV4-1,TRBJ2-7
CASSLGSGRETQYF,TGTGCCAGCAGCTTAGGGTCAGGTCGAGAGACCCAGTACTTC,NA,NA,TRBV7-6,TRBJ2-5
CASSTLDESSYNEQFF,TGTGCCAGTAGTACTCTCGACGAGAGCTCCTACAATGAGCAGTTCTTC,NA,NA,TRBV19,TRBJ2-1
CASSLQLRLTPHRQHF,TGTGCCAGCAGTTTACAGCTCCGGTTGACACCCCATCGCCAGCATTTT,NA,NA,TRBV28,TRBJ1-5
CASTGSGRWGDTQYF,TGTGCCAGTACGGGAAGCGGACGGTGGGGCGATACGCAGTATTTT,NA,NA,TRBV19,TRBJ2-3
CASSLGRRQKNSPLHF,TGTGCCAGCAGCTTAGGACGGAGACAGAAAAATTCACCCCTCCACTTT,NA,NA,TRBV11-2,TRBJ1-6
CASSSRGELFF,TGTGCCAGTAGCTCTCGGGGGGAGCTGTTTTTT,NA,NA,TRBV19,TRBJ2-2
CASSLAGLAGPYEQYF,TGCGCCAGCAGCTTGGCGGGACTAGCGGGACCCTACGAGCAGTACTTC,TRBD2,NA,TRBV5-1,TRBJ2-7
CASSPLSWISPLHF,TGTGCCAGCAGCCCCCTATCGTGGATTTCACCCCTCCACTTT,NA,NA,TRBV9,TRBJ1-6
CASSFRLAGVQETQYF,TGTGCCAGCAGCTTTCGACTAGCGGGCGTTCAGGAGACCCAGTACTTC,TRBD2,NA,TRBV7-8,TRBJ2-5
CSVEDRGVANYGYTF,TGCAGCGTTGAAGATCGGGGCGTCGCTAACTATGGCTACACCTTC,NA,once,TRBV29-1,TRBJ1-2
CASSGGRARDTQYF,TGTGCCAGCAGCGGCGGGAGGGCCAGAGATACGCAGTATTTT,TRBD2,NA,TRBV3-1/TRBV3-2,TRBJ2-3
CASSPDHGTDTQYF,TGCGCCAGCAGCCCGGACCATGGCACAGATACGCAGTATTTT,NA,NA,TRBV5-1,TRBJ2-3
CASSVGLAGAGNTGELFF,TGTGCCAGCAGCGTAGGACTAGCGGGAGCGGGGAACACCGGGGAGCTGTTTTTT,TRBD2,few,TRBV9,TRBJ2-2
CASRTLLAGNQPQHF,TGTGCCAGCAGAACTCTGCTGGCGGGTAATCAGCCCCAGCATTTT,NA,NA,TRBV27,TRBJ1-5
CASSELAGPVREQYF,TGCGCCAGCAGTGAACTAGCGGGACCCGTTAGGGAGCAGTACTTC,TRBD2,few,TRBV4-1,TRBJ2-7
CASSTADRAIYGYTF,TGTGCCAGCAGCACCGCCGACAGGGCAATTTATGGCTACACCTTC,TRBD1,NA,TRBV5-4,TRBJ1-2